These 27 T cell receptor beta chains share one sample of origin, sequenced in a study of blood T cells in healthy people across ages. Then a second PCR, running roughly 7 to 11 cycles, was carried out with a sample-barcoded 5' primer and a J-beta primer mix. MiXCR was run by TCRdb on the 5' RACE reads, yielding one entry per CDR3 protein. The sample lists about 1.4 million distinct CDR3 sequences; approximately 63% were seen once. The specimen sequenced was blood. The source of these receptors is a man younger than 35 in good health.

The chain joins TRBV29-1 to TRBJ2-3; D might be TRBD1 (6 bases). Trimming left V 6 bases short and J 4 bases short, with 14 bases between. This CDR3 region has 13 residues. CDR1 is SQVTM, CDR2 ANQGSEA, per germline. The CDR3 nucleotides are TGCAGCGTCCGACAGGTGGTGGCAGATACGCAGTATTTT. Amino acid sequence: CSVRQVVADTQYF.

This chain links TRBV27 with TRBJ1-2; D may be TRBD1 (5 bases). Trimming removed 3 bases at V and 3 bases at J, with 14 bases between. The CDR3 extends over 15 amino acids. Germline V gene lookup returns CDR1 MNHEY and CDR2 SMNVEV (reference sequence). In DNA form, the CDR3 reads TGTGCCAGCAGTTTGTTGGGGCGCCTGGACTATGGCTACACCTTC. Amino acid sequence: CASSLLGRLDYGYTF.

V usage is TRBV12-3 or TRBV12-4 and J usage is TRBJ1-3; D remains ambiguous. Trimming shortened V by 3 bases and J by 0 bases, and 9 bases separated the two germline ends. This CDR3 comprises 15 residues. Written as DNA, the CDR3 is TGTGCCAGCAGTTTCGCAGAGTACTCTGGAAACACCATATATTTT. Protein: CASSFAEYSGNTIYF.

V is TRBV13 and J is TRBJ2-1, with 9 bases identical to TRBD2. This CDR3 has 16 amino acids. V trimming: 2 bases; J trimming: 15 bases; junction bases outside the gene matches: 17. Germline lookup yields CDR1 PRHDT and CDR2 FYEKMQ (reference sequence). The CDR3 DNA reads TGTGCCAGCAGCTTAAGGGGGCGTACGAGCGGGAGGATAGCGTTCTTC. Encoded protein: CASSLRGRTSGRIAFF.

The chain carries TRBV29-1 and TRBJ2-5, with 9 positions matching TRBD1. V was pared by 3 bases and J by 5 bases, with 7 bases of the junction left unmatched. The CDR3 contains 14 residues. The germline gives CDR1 SQVTM, CDR2 ANQGSEA. CDR3 amino acids: CSVDGTGRDETQYF. The CDR3 coding sequence is TGCAGCGTTGACGGGACAGGGAGGGATGAGACCCAGTACTTC.

The chain carries TRBV29-1 and TRBJ2-3; perhaps D is TRBD1 or TRBD2 (5 bases each). V was trimmed by 2 bases and J by 6 bases, leaving 9 bases between them. The CDR3 sequence is 12 residues long. Germline assignment: CDR1 SQVTM and CDR2 ANQGSEA. The CDR3 protein is CSVEPGTDTQYF. CDR3 coding DNA: TGCAGCGTTGAACCAGGGACGGATACGCAGTATTTT.

The chain couples TRBV7-2 to TRBJ2-3, with D possibly being TRBD2 (6 bases). Germline CDR1 reads SGHTA; CDR2 reads FQGNSA. The CDR3 has 16 residues. Trimming shortened V by 3 bases and J by 4 bases, and 17 bases separated the two germline ends. The CDR3, as DNA: TGTGCCAGCAGCTTTAGTGGGGGGATATTCTCAGATACGCAGTATTTT. It codes for CASSFSGGIFSDTQYF.

The chain couples TRBV20-1 to TRBJ2-7; 10 bases fit TRBD2. Germline V gene data show CDR1 as DFQATT and CDR2 as SNEGSKA (reference sequence). This CDR3 has 21 residues. Losses at the gene ends were 3 bases for V and 0 bases for J; bases not matched to a gene: 23. CDR3 in amino acids: CSASKPRTSGPLGGSSYEQYF. Here the CDR3 DNA reads TGCAGTGCTAGTAAACCTAGGACTAGCGGTCCACTAGGGGGGAGCTCCTACGAGCAGTACTTC.

This chain connects TRBV4-3 to TRBJ1-1; 8 positions agree with TRBD1. Trimming removed 4 bases from V and 5 bases from J; junction bases left unmatched: 9. Germline CDR1 and CDR2: LGHNA and YSLEER. The CDR3 consists of 15 residues. CDR3 nucleotide sequence: TGCGCCAGCAGCCGACTGACAGGGGTTGGGACTGAAGCTTTCTTT. Amino acid sequence: CASSRLTGVGTEAFF.

This clonotype was recorded a few times. The genes are TRBV12-3 or TRBV12-4 and TRBJ2-7; no definite D call. CDR3 length: 14 residues. V dropped 3 bases and J dropped 3 bases, with 12 bases sitting between them. The CDR3, as DNA: TGTGCCAGCAGTTTGTGGGCAGCCAACTACGAGCAGTACTTC. Its translation is CASSLWAANYEQYF.

This clonotype was observed a handful of times. The genes are TRBV6-5 and TRBJ2-4, with D unclear. Germline V lookup: CDR1 MNHEY, CDR2 SVGAGI. V gave up 2 bases and J gave up 6 bases, with 11 bases separating them. The CDR3 extends over 14 amino acids. CDR3 region: CASSYRAAANIQYF. The CDR3 bases are TGTGCCAGCAGTTACAGGGCTGCGGCAAACATTCAGTACTTC.

CDR3: CSAREGGTGWAKNIQYF. In nucleotides, the CDR3 is TGCAGTGCTAGAGAGGGAGGGACCGGGTGGGCCAAAAACATTCAGTACTTC. The chain links TRBV20-1 to TRBJ2-4; 7 nucleotides agree with TRBD2. V shed 0 bases and J 1 base; nucleotides not matched to a gene: 9. This CDR3 comprises 17 residues. Germline V gene data show CDR1 as DFQATT and CDR2 as SNEGSKA (reference sequence).

This clonotype occurred a few times. The rearrangement links TRBV12-3 or TRBV12-4 to TRBJ2-4; D gene ambiguous. The J call may be wrong; the DNA end is better matched by TRBJ2-7. The CDR3 length is 11 residues. The CDR3 spells CASGWAYEQYF. CDR3 DNA sequence: TGTGCCAGCGGATGGGCCTACGAGCAGTACTTC.

This clonotype was counted once. This chain joins TRBV7-2 and TRBJ2-5, with 11 bases aligning to TRBD2. The J call is in doubt because the DNA end fits TRBJ2-7 better. Germline V gene lookup returns CDR1 SGHTA and CDR2 FQGNSA. This CDR3 comprises 14 residues. CDR3 loop: CASKRVAGGTEQYF. CDR3 DNA sequence: TGTGCCAGCAAGAGGGTAGCGGGAGGGACCGAGCAGTACTTC.

This clonotype has only a few counts. This chain's CDR3 is CASSLAGSERSPLHF. The DNA of the CDR3 is TGCGCCAGCAGCTTGGCAGGATCCGAGCGCTCACCCCTCCACTTT. V usage is TRBV5-1 and J usage is TRBJ1-6; D is uncertain. Trimming removed 0 bases at V and 10 bases at J, with 14 bases between. Germline CDR1 is SGHRS and CDR2 is YFSETQ. CDR3 size: 15 residues.

This clonotype has only a few counts. The V call is TRBV5-6, the J call TRBJ1-2; the D is unclear. Between the trimmed V and J ends, which lost 2 bases and 8 bases, there was a span of 19 bases. Germline V gene lookup returns CDR1 SGHDT and CDR2 YYEEEE. The CDR3 runs to 15 residues. The CDR3 sequence: CASSFGWVEGLGYTF. The DNA for the CDR3 is TGTGCCAGCAGCTTTGGTTGGGTTGAAGGGCTCGGCTACACCTTC.

This clonotype was seen a handful of times. The chain couples TRBV5-4 to TRBJ1-1; D is perhaps TRBD1 (5 bases). The CDR3 length is 13 residues. Germline loops: CDR1 SGHNT, CDR2 YYREEE (reference sequence). V was shortened by 6 bases and J by 6 bases, with 15 bases between the two germline ends. This chain's CDR3 is CASNIPGHPEAFF. CDR3 sequence (DNA): TGTGCCAGCAACATACCGGGGCACCCTGAAGCTTTCTTT.

V gene TRBV18 combines with J gene TRBJ1-2; 7 nucleotides match TRBD1. The CDR3 covers 18 residues. Germline V gives CDR1 KGHSH, CDR2 LQKENI. Unmatched junction bases numbered 13, after V lost 2 bases and J lost 1 base. The CDR3 sequence: CASSPMAPGQRLNYGYTF. CDR3 sequence (DNA): TGTGCCAGCTCACCAATGGCGCCGGGACAGCGACTTAACTATGGCTACACCTTC.

A few counts support this clonotype. The chain carries TRBV15 and TRBJ2-5; no definite D call. This CDR3 is built from 12 residues. V shed 0 bases and J shed 4 bases, with 3 bases lying between them. CDR1 is LNHNV, CDR2 YYDKDF, per germline (reference sequence). The CDR3 sequence: CATSREGETQYF. The CDR3 DNA reads as TGTGCCACCAGCAGAGAAGGAGAGACCCAGTACTTC.

This chain uses TRBV7-2 with TRBJ2-1; 7 bases are shared with TRBD2. The CDR3 has 16 amino acids. CDR1 is SGHTA, CDR2 FQGNSA, per germline. J was trimmed by 1 base and V by 4 bases; bases with no gene match: 7. The CDR3 protein is CASSSPLGGSYNEQFF. CDR3 coding DNA: TGTGCCAGCAGCTCCCCACTCGGGGGGTCCTACAATGAGCAGTTCTTC. Full variable domain (remainder filled in from reference TRBV7-2 and TRBJ2-1): GAGVSQSPSNKVTEKGKDVELRCDPISGHTALYWYRQSLGQGLEFLIYFQGNSAPDKSGLPSDRFSAERTGGSVSTLTIQRTQQEDSAVYLCASSSPLGGSYNEQFFGPGTRLTVL.

A remark on this clonotype: With a much larger clone just one base away, this may be a read error. V gene TRBV4-3 combines with J gene TRBJ2-1, with 9 bases aligning to TRBD1. CDR1 is LGHNA, CDR2 YSLEER, per germline. V was clipped by 3 bases and J by 8 bases; unmatched bases: 14. The CDR3 covers 17 residues. The CDR3 sequence is CASSQGTGQGIIDEQFF. CDR3 coding DNA: TGCGCCAGCAGCCAGGGTACGGGACAGGGAATAATTGATGAGCAGTTCTTC.

The chain combines TRBV4-3 with TRBJ2-7; TRBD1 matches at 8 bases. The CDR3 extends over 15 amino acids. Germline values: CDR1 LGHNA, CDR2 YSLEER. Losses at the gene ends were 4 bases for V and 3 bases for J; bases not matched to a gene: 8. The CDR3 nucleotides are TGCGCCAGCAGCCTAGGGACAGGCCTCCTCTACGAGCAGTACTTC. Protein product: CASSLGTGLLYEQYF.

The chain carries TRBV7-2 and TRBJ2-4; D remains ambiguous. Germline lookup yields CDR1 SGHTA and CDR2 FQGNSA. CDR3 length: 16 residues. V was trimmed by 1 base and J by 0 bases, leaving 10 bases between them. CDR3 in amino acids: CASSLGSPLAKNIQYF. The CDR3 DNA reads as TGTGCCAGCAGCTTAGGTTCTCCACTAGCCAAAAACATTCAGTACTTC.

The chain combines TRBV20-1 with TRBJ1-5, with TRBD1 matching 7 bases. V shed 5 bases and J 5 bases; nucleotides not matched to a gene: 9. Germline-derived CDR1 and CDR2 are DFQATT and SNEGSKA (reference sequence). The length of the CDR3 is 14 residues. CDR3 region: CSAPIKTGYQPQHF. For the CDR3, the DNA is TGCAGTGCTCCGATAAAGACAGGGTATCAGCCCCAGCATTTT.

A few counts support this clonotype. CDR3 residues: CASMGTGGGNIQYF. CDR3 nucleotides: TGTGCCAGCATGGGGACAGGAGGCGGAAACATTCAGTACTTC. This chain links TRBV25-1 with TRBJ2-4; 8 bases are shared with TRBD1. CDR3 size: 14 residues. V shed 7 bases, J shed 6 bases, and the junction held 8 bases outside the gene matches. CDR1 is MGHDK, CDR2 SYGVNS, per germline.

The chain couples TRBV7-9 to TRBJ2-2, with 7 bases aligning to TRBD2. The CDR3 loop spans 16 amino acids. Germline trimming cut 7 bases from V and 6 bases from J; bases unmatched to any gene: 14. From germline, CDR1 is SEHNR and CDR2 FQNEAQ (reference sequence). CDR3: CASIIHAGRVAGELFF. The CDR3 DNA reads as TGTGCCAGCATCATCCACGCGGGGAGGGTCGCCGGGGAGCTGTTTTTT.

This clonotype has more than one count but fewer than ten. The chain carries TRBV29-1 and TRBJ2-1; D gene unclear. This CDR3 contains 11 residues. Germline values: CDR1 SQVTM, CDR2 ANQGSEA. V was cut by 4 bases and J by 5 bases, with 6 bases left in between. CDR3 in amino acids: CSVVLNNEQFF. In nucleotides, the CDR3 is TGCAGCGTTGTACTCAACAATGAGCAGTTCTTC.